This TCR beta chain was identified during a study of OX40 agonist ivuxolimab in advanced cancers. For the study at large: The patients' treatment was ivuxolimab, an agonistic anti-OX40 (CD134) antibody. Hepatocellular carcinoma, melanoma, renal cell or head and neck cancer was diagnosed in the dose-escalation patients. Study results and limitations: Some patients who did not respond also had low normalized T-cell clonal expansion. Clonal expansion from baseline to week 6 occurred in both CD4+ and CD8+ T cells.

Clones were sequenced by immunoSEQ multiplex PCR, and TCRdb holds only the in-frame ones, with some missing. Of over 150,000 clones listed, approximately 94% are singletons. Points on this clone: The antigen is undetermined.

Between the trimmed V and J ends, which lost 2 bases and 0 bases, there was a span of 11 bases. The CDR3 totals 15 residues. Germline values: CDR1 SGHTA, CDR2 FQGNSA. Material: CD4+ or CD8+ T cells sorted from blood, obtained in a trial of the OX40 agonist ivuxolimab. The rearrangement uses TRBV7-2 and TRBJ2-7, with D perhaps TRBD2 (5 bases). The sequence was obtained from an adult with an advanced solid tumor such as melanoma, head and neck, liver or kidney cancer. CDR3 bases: TGTGCCAGCAGCTTATCCGGGGTTAGCTCCTACGAGCAGTACTTC. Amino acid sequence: CASSLSGVSSYEQYF.